Below, 6 T cell receptor beta chains from the same sample are listed, as sequenced in a study of blood T cell repertoires in COVID-19. The table came from immunoSEQ multiplex PCR; TCRdb's copy has only in-frame clones and leaves some out. The data hold about 280,000 clones, with about 83% observed a single time. Sequenced material: peripheral blood. The receptors originated from a woman in her 50s who had recovered from COVID-19.

This chain links TRBV30 with TRBJ1-2, with 7 nucleotides matching TRBD1. V shed 2 bases and J 8 bases; nucleotides not matched to a gene: 5. The germline gives CDR1 GTSNPN, CDR2 SVGIG (reference sequence). This CDR3 has 12 residues. This CDR3 reads CAWSPTGVGYTF. The CDR3 DNA is TGTGCCTGGAGTCCAACAGGGGTAGGCTACACCTTC.

The chain is built from TRBV29-1 and TRBJ2-7; D not resolved. The V gene lost 2 bases and the J gene lost 3 bases, with 8 bases spanning the gap. CDR1 is SQVTM, CDR2 ANQGSEA, per germline. The CDR3 loop spans 12 amino acids. CDR3 DNA: TGCAGCGTTGAATCACAATTCTACGAGCAGTACTTC. Protein: CSVESQFYEQYF.

This clone was detected a few times. V and J are TRBV30 and TRBJ2-2, with TRBD2 matching 11 bases. Germline CDR1 and CDR2: GTSNPN and SVGIG (reference sequence). The J segment lost 5 bases and the V segment lost 3 bases, leaving 5 bases of the junction unmatched. CDR3 length: 15 amino acids. The CDR3 DNA sequence: TGTGCCTGGAGCACCGGGACTAGCGGAACCGGGGAGCTGTTTTTT. It is translated as CAWSTGTSGTGELFF.

The gene calls are TRBV28 and TRBJ1-4, with 8 bases fitting TRBD1. V trimming: 6 bases; J trimming: 6 bases; junction bases outside the gene matches: 9. Germline CDR1 and CDR2: MDHEN and SYDVKM. This CDR3 spans 15 amino acids. Here the CDR3 reads CASSQRQGYYEKLFF. The CDR3 DNA reads as TGTGCCAGCAGCCAGCGACAGGGGTACTATGAAAAACTGTTTTTT.

This chain links TRBV4-1 with TRBJ2-3; a possible D gene is TRBD1 (6 bases). The germline V gene has CDR1 MGHRA and CDR2 YSYEKL. The CDR3 spans 14 residues. V was trimmed by 1 base and J by 3 bases, leaving 8 bases between them. The CDR3 sequence is CASSQAQGTDTQYF. The CDR3 DNA is TGCGCCAGCAGCCAAGCACAGGGAACAGATACGCAGTATTTT.

V is TRBV4-3 and J is TRBJ1-1; weak D call: TRBD1 (5 bases). CDR1 and CDR2 from the germline V gene are LGHNA and YSLEER. V lost 7 bases and J lost 0, with 12 bases in between. CDR3 length equals 14 residues. CDR3 in DNA: TGCGCCAGCACCTCAGGGAACTTGAACACTGAAGCTTTCTTT. Protein: CASTSGNLNTEAFF.